This entry describes one T cell receptor beta chain. PCR involved 60 Vbeta and 13 Jbeta primers. Produced via immunoSEQ multiplex PCR; TCRdb's table is partial and in-frame only. The data show over 140,000 clones, approximately 80% seen once. The source of the sample is a study of cytomegalovirus exposure and HLA in healthy donors. Sample: PBMCs. The sequence was obtained from a man between 45 and 60 years old in good health and CMV-seronegative.

CDR3 in DNA: TGTGCCAGCAGTACCGGACGGGAGGCAGGTTCTGAAGCTTTCTTT. It is translated as CASSTGREAGSEAFF. The chain is built from TRBV6-5 and TRBJ1-1; D is uncertain. This CDR3 is 15 amino acids long. The germline V and J ends were trimmed by 5 bases and 6 bases, with 19 bases remaining between them. Germline V gene sequence: CDR1 MNHEY, CDR2 SVGAGI.